These 8 T cell receptor beta chains came from one sample sequenced in a study of early T cells in non-severe SARS-CoV-2 infection. TCRdb called the 5' RACE reads again in MiXCR, with one record for every CDR3 protein. The sample lists about 84,000 distinct CDR3 sequences, roughly 12% occurring once. Sequenced sample: whole blood. The origin of the receptors is an adult who was a healthcare worker with PCR-confirmed SARS-CoV-2 infection or an uninfected control (not recorded which).

This chain uses TRBV7-8 with TRBJ2-3; D is uncertain. The germline V gene has CDR1 SGHVS and CDR2 FQNEAQ. Trimming took off 5 bases at V and 1 base at J, with 10 bases between the two ends. CDR3 length: 14 residues. This chain's CDR3 is CASSLLAGTDTQYF. The CDR3 coding sequence is TGTGCCAGCAGCCTTCTGGCGGGCACAGATACGCAGTATTTT.

This clonotype was found a few times. The chain's CDR3 is CASSSGQTTGELFF. CDR3 in DNA: TGTGCCAGCAGCTCGGGACAGACCACCGGGGAGCTGTTTTTT. The V and J genes are TRBV7-2 and TRBJ2-2; 7 bases match TRBD1. The length of the CDR3 is 14 residues. V shed 4 bases and J 4 bases; nucleotides not matched to a gene: 3. The germline CDR1 and CDR2 sequences are SGHTA and FQGNSA.

This clonotype was counted many times. J is TRBJ2-3 and V is TRBV12-3 or TRBV12-4, with 7 bases aligning to TRBD1. The CDR3 loop spans 14 amino acids. Germline trimming cut 5 bases from V and 0 bases from J; bases unmatched to any gene: 2. This chain's CDR3 is CASSRQGSTDTQYF. Here the CDR3 DNA reads TGTGCCAGCAGTCGACAGGGAAGCACAGATACGCAGTATTTT.

There are many counts of this clonotype. The chain has TRBV29-1 and TRBJ1-1; 7 bases line up with TRBD1. Germline lookup yields CDR1 SQVTM and CDR2 ANQGSEA. V gave up 7 bases and J gave up 6 bases; unmatched junction bases: 5. The CDR3 is 11 residues long. CDR3 coding DNA: TGCAGCGCAGGGACAGCGGCTGAAGCTTTCTTT. This gives the protein CSAGTAAEAFF.

CDR3 sequence reads: CASRRQGVSPLHF. The CDR3 DNA reads TGTGCCAGTAGGCGACAGGGCGTATCACCCCTCCACTTT. V is TRBV19 and J is TRBJ1-6; 7 nucleotides align to TRBD1. CDR3 length equals 13 residues. The V gene end was trimmed by 6 bases and the J gene end by 10 bases; junction bases not matched to a gene: 6. The germline CDR1 and CDR2 sequences are LNHDA and SQIVND (reference sequence).

A few counts support this clonotype. The chain joins TRBV18 to TRBJ2-2; the match to TRBD1 covers 8 bases. The CDR3 is 14 residues long. J was trimmed by 1 base and V by 10 bases; bases with no gene match: 5. Germline loops: CDR1 KGHSH, CDR2 LQKENI. The CDR3 bases are TGTGCCACCAGGACAGGGCTGAACACCGGGGAGCTGTTTTTT. Its translation is CATRTGLNTGELFF.

This clonotype was seen at least ten times. One junction end disagrees with the germline gene, perhaps due to a read error. The V call is TRBV12-3 or TRBV12-4, the J call TRBJ1-3; 7 nucleotides line up with TRBD1. There are 15 residues in the CDR3. The CDR3 spells CASSQGQISENTIYF. The CDR3 DNA reads as TGTGCCAGCAGTCAGGGACAGATCTCTGAAAACACCATATATTTT.

A few counts support this clonotype. This rearrangement joins TRBV2 to TRBJ1-2; D gene unclear. CDR3 length: 14 residues. Germline V gene sequence: CDR1 SNHLY, CDR2 FYNNEI. Trimming cost V 2 bases and J 3 bases, with 10 bases left between them. CDR3 sequence reads: CASSEPAGYYGYTF. The CDR3 nucleotides read TGTGCCAGCAGTGAACCCGCAGGCTACTATGGCTACACCTTC.